The 20 T cell receptor beta chains below all came from one sample that was sequenced in a study of CD8+CD57+ T cells in acquired aplastic anemia (dated by TCRdb to about 2018). These reads were obtained on an Illumina HiSeq 2000. TCR beta VDJ combination and CDR3 sequence profiling used genomic DNA as the template. TCRdb handled the public reads itself, with Q25 trimming in fastp and clone calling in MiXCR, and kept productive beta chains. Records with the same CDR3 protein are collapsed into one entry carrying the most frequent genes and DNA. The sample records approximately 470,000 distinct CDR3 sequences, 25% to 40% of which are singletons. The top ten constitute 0.7% to 1% of the sample. Expansion of CD8+CD57+ cells had been shown by flow cytometry in the patients chosen for sequencing. Input material: sorted CD4+, CD8+, or CD8+CD57+ T cells (not recorded which) from PBMCs. The receptors were gathered from a human donor with aplastic anemia.

As to this clonotype: This could be a read error, since a much larger clone is one nucleotide away. CDR3 region: CASSAALSPSGYTF. CDR3 in DNA: TGTGCCAGCAGCGCAGCCCTCAGCCCAAGCGGCTACACCTTC. The chain combines TRBV9 with TRBJ1-2, with D hard to call. The CDR3 loop spans 14 amino acids. V lost 3 bases, J lost 8 bases, and 17 bases lay in between. The germline gives CDR1 SGDLS, CDR2 YYNGEE.

The chain combines TRBV29-1 with TRBJ1-1; D remains unclear. With 8 bases removed from V and 5 bases from J, the gap between germline ends came to 12 bases. The CDR3 has 11 residues. Germline V gives CDR1 SQVTM, CDR2 ANQGSEA. The CDR3 bases are TGCAGCCAAGTAAGGGATACTGAAGCTTTCTTT. Translating gives CSQVRDTEAFF.

The CDR3 protein is CASSFSNYEQYF. DNA of the CDR3: TGTGCCAGCAGTTTTTCCAACTACGAGCAGTACTTC. This chain links TRBV12-3 or TRBV12-4 with TRBJ2-7; D is unresolved. CDR3 size: 12 residues. The V end lost 3 bases, the J end lost 3 bases, and 6 bases lay between the germline ends.

In this sample, this clonotype turned up a few times. A read error is possible here, since a much larger clone lies one base away. The chain is built from TRBV9 and TRBJ1-2; D is ambiguous. The CDR3 spans 15 residues. CDR1 is SGDLS and CDR2 is YYNGEE in the germline V gene. CDR3 nucleotide sequence: TGTGCCGGCAGCGCAACGCCCAGCCCGCAGGCGGTAATAGGCTTC. Amino acids: CAGSATPSPQAVIGF.

This clonotype appeared a few times. A read error may explain this, as a much larger clone is one base away. This chain joins TRBV20-1 and TRBJ1-2, with TRBD1 matching 10 bases. The J segment lost 3 bases and the V segment lost 3 bases, leaving 1 base of the junction unmatched. Looked up from germline, CDR1 is DFQATT and CDR2 is SNEGSKA (reference sequence). CDR3 length equals 13 residues. DNA for the CDR3: TGCAGTGCTAGGACAGGGGGCGACTATGGCTACACCTTC. Translated: CSARTGGDYGYTF.

CDR3 in amino acids: CASSAGDRGESQPQHF. In nucleotides, the CDR3 is TGTGCCAGCAGTGCCGGAGACAGGGGAGAGAGTCAGCCCCAGCATTTT. V usage is TRBV2 and J usage is TRBJ1-5; 8 bases match TRBD1. V lost 4 bases to trimming and J lost 6 bases; unmatched junction nucleotides: 11. The CDR3 is 16 residues long. CDR1 SNHLY and CDR2 FYNNEI come from the germline V gene.

A word on this clonotype: The junction departs from germline at one end; a sequencing error may be responsible. The rearrangement joins TRBV2 to TRBJ2-1, with 14 bases aligning to TRBD2. The CDR3 spans 12 residues. CDR1 is SNHLY and CDR2 is FYNNEI in the germline V gene. This CDR3 is CASSETSGGEGF. The CDR3 DNA reads as TGTGCCAGCAGTGAGACTAGCGGGGGGGAGGGCTTC.

Ten or more counts support this clonotype. This chain joins TRBV7-2 and TRBJ1-2; 11 nucleotides line up with TRBD1. Germline CDR1 is SGHTA and CDR2 is FQGNSA. This CDR3 is built from 14 residues. With 5 bases clipped from V and 2 bases from J, the junction kept 1 base outside the gene matches. The CDR3 DNA is TGTGCCAGCAGCCGGGACAGGGGGAACTATGGCTACACCTTC. It encodes CASSRDRGNYGYTF.

As regards this clonotype: This sequence may be a read error, since a much larger clone differs from it by one base. CDR3 nucleotide sequence: TGCAGTGCTAGGGGACGGGCCACAGATACGCAGTATTTT. Translation: CSARGRATDTQYF. This chain connects TRBV20-1 to TRBJ2-3; D possibly uses TRBD1 or TRBD2 (5 bases each). The CDR3 length is 13 residues. V lost 3 bases and J 2 bases, leaving 9 bases between the germline ends. CDR1 is DFQATT, CDR2 SNEGSKA, per germline (reference sequence).

This clonotype was seen many times. The chain's CDR3 is CASSRGVEGTEAFF. CDR3 sequence (DNA): TGTGCCAGCAGCCGCGGGGTGGAGGGCACTGAAGCTTTCTTT. J is TRBJ1-1 and V is TRBV12-3 or TRBV12-4, with D unresolved. Trimming removed 6 bases from V and 4 bases from J, with 15 bases in between. The CDR3 totals 14 residues.

The V gene is TRBV24-1, the J gene TRBJ2-3, with no clear D. V was shortened by 4 bases and J by 1 base, with 14 bases between the two germline ends. Germline lookup yields CDR1 KGHDR and CDR2 SFDVKD. This CDR3 has 16 residues. The CDR3 protein is CATSDPDPSGTDTQYF. DNA of the CDR3: TGTGCCACCAGTGACCCAGACCCATCTGGCACAGATACGCAGTATTTT.

This clonotype was seen ten or more times. The chain joins TRBV10-3 to TRBJ2-3, with TRBD2 identical over 10 bases. The junction had 2 bases not matched to a gene; V was cut back by 2 bases and J by 3 bases. Germline assignment: CDR1 ENHRY and CDR2 SYGVKD. This CDR3 contains 15 residues. CDR3 loop: CAISEASGGTDTQYF. The CDR3 DNA sequence: TGTGCCATCAGTGAGGCTAGCGGGGGTACAGATACGCAGTATTTT.

Remarks on this clonotype: This may be a read error: a much more frequent sequence differs by one nucleotide. CDR3 sequence reads: CASSSGELYNEQFF. CDR3 sequence (DNA): TGTGCCAGCAGTTCAGGGGAACTTTACAATGAGCAGTTCTTC. J is TRBJ2-1 and V is TRBV2, with a tentative D call TRBD1 (6 bases). Germline CDR1 is SNHLY and CDR2 is FYNNEI. Trimming removed 5 bases at V and 4 bases at J, with 12 bases between. This CDR3 spans 14 amino acids.

This clonotype came up many times. The gene calls are TRBV10-2 and TRBJ1-3; possible D gene TRBD1, 5 bases. CDR3 length equals 15 residues. Germline lookup yields CDR1 WSHSY and CDR2 SAAADI. V lost 6 bases and J lost 0, with 12 bases in between. The CDR3 region is CASRVDSFSGNTIYF. CDR3 DNA: TGCGCCAGCAGGGTAGACAGCTTCTCTGGAAACACCATATATTTT.

Notes on this clonotype: With a much larger clone just one base away, this may be a read error. This CDR3 is missing its conserved last phenylalanine or tryptophan, likely due to a read error. This chain links TRBV11-2 with TRBJ2-7; 7 nucleotides line up with TRBD1. Germline values: CDR1 SGHAT, CDR2 FQNNGV. Losses at the gene ends were 5 bases for V and 6 bases for J; bases not matched to a gene: 10. CDR3 length: 14 residues. CDR3: CASSARQGLGEQYL. For the CDR3, the DNA is TGTGCCAGCAGCGCCCGACAGGGATTGGGCGAGCAGTACCTC.

This clonotype was recorded at least ten times. The V and J genes are TRBV2 and TRBJ1-1; TRBD1 matches 7 bases. The CDR3 covers 14 residues. V was pared by 8 bases and J by 1 base, with 7 bases of the junction left unmatched. CDR1 and CDR2 (germline): SNHLY, FYNNEI. The DNA for the CDR3 is TGTGCCAGCCCGCTCGACAGGGAGAACACTGAAGCTTTCTTT. It translates to CASPLDRENTEAFF.

The J gene is TRBJ2-1, the V gene TRBV12-3 or TRBV12-4, with D possibly matching TRBD2 (6 bases). This CDR3 comprises 15 residues. Trimming shortened V by 5 bases and J by 0 bases, and 11 bases separated the two germline ends. The CDR3 loop reads CASSHGLSSYNEQFF. CDR3 DNA: TGTGCCAGCAGTCACGGACTAAGCTCCTACAATGAGCAGTTCTTC.

This clonotype was counted at least ten times. The chain links TRBV29-1 to TRBJ1-2; no firm D call. The CDR3 sequence is 10 residues long. The V end lost 3 bases, the J end lost 8 bases, and 7 bases lay between the germline ends. Germline values: CDR1 SQVTM, CDR2 ANQGSEA. DNA for the CDR3: TGCAGCGTTGAGGCCTACGGCTACACCTTC. Protein: CSVEAYGYTF.

The chain couples TRBV28 to TRBJ1-5, with D hard to call. This CDR3 has 12 residues. Per germline, CDR1 MDHEN and CDR2 SYDVKM. V was cut by 5 bases and J by 7 bases, with 9 bases left in between. CDR3 sequence: CASSLPVQPQHF. The CDR3 bases are TGTGCCAGCAGTCTACCAGTCCAGCCCCAGCATTTT. Complete variable domain (other parts from reference TRBV28 and TRBJ1-5): DVKVTQSSRYLVKRTGEKVFLECVQDMDHENMFWYRQDPGLGLRLIYFSYDVKMKEKGDIPEGYSVSREKKERFSLILESASTNQTSMYLCASSLPVQPQHFGDGTRLSIL.

To note about this clonotype: A much larger clone is a single base away; this may be a read error. This chain uses TRBV9 with TRBJ1-5; no clear D gene. Germline loops: CDR1 SGDLS, CDR2 YYNGEE. The length of the CDR3 is 15 residues. The CDR3 DNA reads TGTGCCCGCAGCCCCAGTCCCGGGCACCATCAGCCCCAGCATTTT. Translation: CARSPSPGHHQPQHF.